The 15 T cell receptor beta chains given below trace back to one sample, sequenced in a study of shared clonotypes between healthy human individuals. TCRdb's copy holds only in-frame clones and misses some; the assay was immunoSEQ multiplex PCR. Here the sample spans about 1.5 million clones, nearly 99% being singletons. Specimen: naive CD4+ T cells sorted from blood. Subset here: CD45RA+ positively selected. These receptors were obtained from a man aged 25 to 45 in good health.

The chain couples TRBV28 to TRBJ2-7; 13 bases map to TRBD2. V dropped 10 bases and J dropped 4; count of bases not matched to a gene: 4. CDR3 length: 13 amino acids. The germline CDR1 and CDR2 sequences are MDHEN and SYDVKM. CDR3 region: CATLAGGPYEQYF. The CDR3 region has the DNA TGTGCCACACTAGCGGGAGGGCCATACGAGCAGTACTTC. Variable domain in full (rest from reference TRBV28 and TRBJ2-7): DVKVTQSSRYLVKRTGEKVFLECVQDMDHENMFWYRQDPGLGLRLIYFSYDVKMKEKGDIPEGYSVSREKKERFSLILESASTNQTSMYLCATLAGGPYEQYFGPGTRLTVT.

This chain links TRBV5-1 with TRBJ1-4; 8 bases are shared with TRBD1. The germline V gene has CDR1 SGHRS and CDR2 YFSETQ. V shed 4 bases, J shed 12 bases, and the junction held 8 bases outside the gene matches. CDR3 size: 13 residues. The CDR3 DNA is TGCGCCAGCAGCCAGGGGGCGGCCGCGGAACTGTTTTTT. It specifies CASSQGAAAELFF. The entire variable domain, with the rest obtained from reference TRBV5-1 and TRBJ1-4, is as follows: KAGVTQTPRYLIKTRGQQVTLSCSPISGHRSVSWYQQTPGQGLQFLFEYFSETQRNKGNFPGRFSGRQFSNSRSEMNVSTLELGDSALYLCASSQGAAAELFFGSGTQLSVL.

CDR3 sequence reads: CASSPRTSGQVRETQYF. The CDR3 DNA reads as TGTGCCAGCTCACCCCGGACTAGCGGGCAGGTGAGGGAGACCCAGTACTTC. The J gene is TRBJ2-5, the V gene TRBV18; 11 bases align to TRBD2. V lost 3 bases, J lost 5 bases, and 11 bases stayed unmatched. This CDR3 comprises 17 residues. CDR1 is KGHSH, CDR2 LQKENI, per germline.

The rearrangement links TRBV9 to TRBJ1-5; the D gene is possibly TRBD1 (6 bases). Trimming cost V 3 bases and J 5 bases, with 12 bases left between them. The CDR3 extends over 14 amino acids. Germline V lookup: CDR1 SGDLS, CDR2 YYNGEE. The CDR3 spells CASSGTGIDQPQHF. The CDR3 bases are TGTGCCAGCAGCGGTACAGGGATAGATCAGCCCCAGCATTTT.

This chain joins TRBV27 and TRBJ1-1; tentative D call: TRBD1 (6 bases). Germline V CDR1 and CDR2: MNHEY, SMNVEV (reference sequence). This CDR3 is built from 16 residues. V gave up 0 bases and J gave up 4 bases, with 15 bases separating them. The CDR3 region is CASSLSILRGATEAFF. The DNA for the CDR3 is TGTGCCAGCAGTTTATCCATTCTGCGGGGGGCCACTGAAGCTTTCTTT.

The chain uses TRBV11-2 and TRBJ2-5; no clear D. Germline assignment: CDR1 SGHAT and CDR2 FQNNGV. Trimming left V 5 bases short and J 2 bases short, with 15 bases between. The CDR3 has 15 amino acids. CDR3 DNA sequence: TGTGCCAGCAGCAAAGGGTCGCGGATTCAAGAGACCCAGTACTTC. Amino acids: CASSKGSRIQETQYF.

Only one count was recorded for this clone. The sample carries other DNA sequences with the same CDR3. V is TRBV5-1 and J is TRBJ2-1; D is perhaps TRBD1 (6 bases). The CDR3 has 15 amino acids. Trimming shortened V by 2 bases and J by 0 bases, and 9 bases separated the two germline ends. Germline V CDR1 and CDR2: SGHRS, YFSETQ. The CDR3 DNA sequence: TGCGCCAGCAGCTTTACGGACAGCTCCTACAATGAGCAGTTCTTC. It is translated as CASSFTDSSYNEQFF.

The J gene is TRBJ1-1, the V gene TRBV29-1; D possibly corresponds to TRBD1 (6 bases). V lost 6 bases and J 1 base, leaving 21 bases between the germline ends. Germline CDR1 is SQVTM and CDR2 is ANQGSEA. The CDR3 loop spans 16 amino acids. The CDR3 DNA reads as TGCAGCGTCGTCCGATTGGGGGCTTATGGGAACACTGAAGCTTTCTTT. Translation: CSVVRLGAYGNTEAFF.

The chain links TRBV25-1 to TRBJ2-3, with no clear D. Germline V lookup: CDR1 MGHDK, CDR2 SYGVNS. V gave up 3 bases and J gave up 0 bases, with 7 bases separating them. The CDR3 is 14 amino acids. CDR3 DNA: TGTGCCAGCAGTGACCCCTACAGCACAGATACGCAGTATTTT. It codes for CASSDPYSTDTQYF.

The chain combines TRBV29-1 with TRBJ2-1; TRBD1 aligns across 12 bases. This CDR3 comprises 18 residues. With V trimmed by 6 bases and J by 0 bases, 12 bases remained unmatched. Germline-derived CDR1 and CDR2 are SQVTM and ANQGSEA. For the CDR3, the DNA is TGCAGCGTCGGGACAGGGGGCGCGTCCGGAAACTCCTACAATGAGCAGTTCTTC. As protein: CSVGTGGASGNSYNEQFF.

The CDR3 here is CASSLVLLSDNEQFF. The CDR3 DNA reads as TGTGCCAGCAGCTTAGTTTTATTATCAGACAATGAGCAGTTCTTC. This sequence joins TRBV7-8 and TRBJ2-1; D uncertain. The V gene's germline CDR1 is SGHVS and CDR2 FQNEAQ. The V end lost 1 base, the J end lost 5 bases, and 12 bases lay between the germline ends. There are 15 residues in the CDR3.

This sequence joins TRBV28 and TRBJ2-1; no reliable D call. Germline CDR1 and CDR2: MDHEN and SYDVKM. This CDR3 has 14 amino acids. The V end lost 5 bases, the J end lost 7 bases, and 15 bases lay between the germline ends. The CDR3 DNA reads TGTGCCAGCAGTCCGATCATCCTGAGAAATGAGCAGTTCTTC. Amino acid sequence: CASSPIILRNEQFF.

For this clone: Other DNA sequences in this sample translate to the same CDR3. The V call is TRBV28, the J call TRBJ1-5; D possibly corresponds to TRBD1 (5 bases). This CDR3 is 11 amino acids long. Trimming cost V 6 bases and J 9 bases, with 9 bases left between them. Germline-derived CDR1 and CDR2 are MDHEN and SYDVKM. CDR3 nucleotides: TGTGCCAGCAGCCTTCAGGGGCCCCAGCATTTT. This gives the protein CASSLQGPQHF.

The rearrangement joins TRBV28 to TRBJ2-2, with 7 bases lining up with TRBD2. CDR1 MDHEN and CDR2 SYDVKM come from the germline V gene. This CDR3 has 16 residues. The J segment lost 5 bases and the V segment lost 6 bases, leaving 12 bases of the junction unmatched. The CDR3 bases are TGTGCCAGCAGCCTCACTAGCGCAGGTAGAACCGGGGAGCTGTTTTTT. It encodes CASSLTSAGRTGELFF.

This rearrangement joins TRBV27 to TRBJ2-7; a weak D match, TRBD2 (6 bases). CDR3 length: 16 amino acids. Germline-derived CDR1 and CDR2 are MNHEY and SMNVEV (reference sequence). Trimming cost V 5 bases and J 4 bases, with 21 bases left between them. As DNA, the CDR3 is TGTGCCAGCAGTCGCCTGGGACTTCCATCATTTTACGAGCAGTACTTC. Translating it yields CASSRLGLPSFYEQYF.